A single sample gave rise to the 12 T cell receptor beta chains below, sequenced in a study of cytomegalovirus exposure and HLA in healthy donors. 13 Jbeta primers and 60 Vbeta primers were used for the PCR. Produced via immunoSEQ multiplex PCR; TCRdb's table is partial and in-frame only. Of 65,000 to 90,000 clones listed, about four fifths were seen once; the top ten hold about 9.5%. Material: PBMCs. The receptors originated from a woman between 35 and 50 years old in good health and CMV-seropositive.

Comments on this clone: This CDR3 is also generated by other DNA sequences in the sample. This rearrangement joins TRBV7-9 to TRBJ1-4; maybe TRBD1 (5 bases). V lost 1 base and J 11 bases, leaving 8 bases between the germline ends. The V gene's germline CDR1 is SEHNR and CDR2 FQNEAQ (reference sequence). The CDR3 sequence is 12 residues long. CDR3 sequence reads: CASSLGGEKLFF. In DNA form, the CDR3 reads TGTGCCAGCAGCTTAGGGGGGGAGAAACTGTTTTTT.

This clone was counted a few times. The V and J genes are TRBV4-3 and TRBJ2-6; D might be TRBD1 (5 bases). This CDR3 has 17 amino acids. The V end lost 0 bases, the J end lost 4 bases, and 13 bases lay between the germline ends. Germline CDR1 is LGHNA and CDR2 is YSLEER. The CDR3 coding sequence is TGCGCCAGCAGCCAAGAACCGGGCAGGGCAGGGGCCAACGTCCTGACTTTC. Translation gives CASSQEPGRAGANVLTF.

The chain is built from TRBV19 and TRBJ2-4, with 12 bases lining up with TRBD2. This CDR3 comprises 15 residues. The J segment lost 8 bases and the V segment lost 4 bases, leaving 6 bases of the junction unmatched. The germline V gene encodes CDR1 LNHDA and CDR2 SQIVND (reference sequence). CDR3 DNA: TGTGCCAGTAGTAACCCTAGCGGGGGGGCTGACATTCAGTACTTC. Translation: CASSNPSGGADIQYF.

This clone showed up just once. The chain has TRBV7-2 and TRBJ2-3; 10 bases match TRBD2. From germline, CDR1 is SGHTA and CDR2 FQGNSA. Trimming cost V 2 bases and J 0 bases; bases outside gene matches: 8. The CDR3 covers 18 residues. The CDR3 DNA reads TGTGCCAGCAGCTTAAGGCTAGCGGGGGAAACTAGCACAGATACGCAGTATTTT. Amino acids: CASSLRLAGETSTDTQYF.

The chain couples TRBV28 to TRBJ2-7; 7 nucleotides align to TRBD1. Germline CDR1 and CDR2: MDHEN and SYDVKM. The CDR3 length is 15 residues. With V trimmed by 7 bases and J by 5 bases, 14 bases remained unmatched. The CDR3 coding sequence is TGTGCCAGCAAGGGGCCCGACAGGGCCCAGCACGAGCAGTACTTC. The encoded protein is CASKGPDRAQHEQYF.

The chain employs TRBV11-2 and TRBJ2-7, with a possible D match to TRBD2 (7 bases). The CDR3 consists of 13 residues. The germline V gene has CDR1 SGHAT and CDR2 FQNNGV. V lost 4 bases to trimming and J lost 7 bases, with 14 bases between them. For the CDR3, the DNA is TGTGCCAGCAGCTCGCCGGGGGGCTGGGAGCAGTACTTC. Its translation is CASSSPGGWEQYF.

The chain carries TRBV5-4 and TRBJ1-2, with 9 positions matching TRBD1. Germline V gene data show CDR1 as SGHNT and CDR2 as YYREEE (reference sequence). Trimming took 4 bases from V and 4 from J; bases not matched to a gene: 8. CDR3 length: 15 amino acids. The CDR3 region is CASSPDRGQGYGYTF. The CDR3, as DNA: TGTGCCAGCAGCCCGGACAGGGGCCAGGGCTATGGCTACACCTTC. Complete variable domain (other parts from reference TRBV5-4 and TRBJ1-2): ETGVTQSPTHLIKTRGQQVTLRCSSQSGHNTVSWYQQALGQGPQFIFQYYREEENGRGNFPPRFSGLQFPNYSSELNVNALELDDSALYLCASSPDRGQGYGYTFGSGTRLTVV.

V and J are TRBV5-6 and TRBJ1-1; 7 bases align to TRBD1. Unmatched junction bases numbered 10, after V lost 4 bases and J lost 4 bases. Germline V gene lookup returns CDR1 SGHDT and CDR2 YYEEEE. This CDR3 is built from 15 residues. CDR3 sequence reads: CASSVPTGFPTEAFF. The CDR3 region has the DNA TGTGCCAGCAGCGTCCCGACAGGGTTTCCCACTGAAGCTTTCTTT.

The chain joins TRBV7-9 to TRBJ1-1; D is undetermined. Looked up from germline, CDR1 is SEHNR and CDR2 is FQNEAQ (reference sequence). The V gene lost 5 bases and the J gene lost 2 bases, with 6 bases spanning the gap. This CDR3 is built from 12 residues. The CDR3 DNA follows: TGTGCCAGCAGCGTATCTAACACTGAAGCTTTCTTT. Translated: CASSVSNTEAFF.

The chain joins TRBV7-9 to TRBJ1-1; unclear D gene. Germline V gene sequence: CDR1 SEHNR, CDR2 FQNEAQ (reference sequence). V gave up 1 base and J gave up 10 bases, with 16 bases separating them. The CDR3 has 14 residues. DNA for the CDR3: TGTGCCAGCAGCTTAGAATTCCATTGGGCTGGAGCTTTCTTT. This sequence encodes CASSLEFHWAGAFF.

This clone turned up a few times. The chain joins TRBV6-6 to TRBJ2-7; TRBD1 agrees at 7 bases. The CDR3 spans 13 residues. The J segment lost 3 bases and the V segment lost 6 bases, leaving 5 bases of the junction unmatched. Germline assignment: CDR1 MNHNY and CDR2 SVGAGI (reference sequence). CDR3 residues: CASRDRALYEQYF. Written as DNA, the CDR3 is TGTGCCAGCAGAGACAGGGCTCTCTACGAGCAGTACTTC.

There are many counts of this clone. The rearrangement links TRBV4-3 to TRBJ2-7; 7 positions match TRBD2. CDR1 and CDR2 (germline): LGHNA, YSLEER. CDR3 length equals 15 residues. The junction had 7 bases not matched to a gene; V was cut back by 0 bases and J by 5 bases. The CDR3 DNA is TGCGCCAGCAGCCAAGATCTAGCGGATTACGACGAGCAGTACTTC. This translates into CASSQDLADYDEQYF.